This T cell receptor (beta chain) emerged from a study of cytomegalovirus exposure and HLA in healthy donors. Study-wide results and limits: Analyses of presence/absence relied on an assumption of roughly uniform sequencing depth across donors.

The length of the CDR3 is 16 residues. Per germline, CDR1 SGHRS and CDR2 YFSETQ. J gave up 1 base and V 4 bases, and 6 bases lay outside the gene matches. 60 Vbeta and 13 Jbeta primers were used in PCR. TCRdb keeps only in-frame clones here, not all; method: immunoSEQ multiplex PCR. Recorded for this sample: about 140,000 clones. Comment on this clone: What it binds is not known.

This clonotype originated in a middle-aged man in good health and CMV-seronegative. The sequencing sample was made of PBMCs. V gene TRBV5-1 combines with J gene TRBJ2-3, with 10 bases fitting TRBD2. The CDR3 nucleotides are TGCGCCAGCAGCAACACCGGGACTAGCGGCACAGATACGCAGTATTTT. It translates to CASSNTGTSGTDTQYF.